These 3 T cell receptor beta chains were all obtained from the same sample, sequenced in a study of cytomegalovirus exposure and HLA in healthy donors. PCR primers comprised 60 Vbeta and 13 Jbeta primers. TCRdb keeps only in-frame clones here, not all; method: immunoSEQ multiplex PCR. The table has approximately 210,000 clones, over 80% seen once. Sequenced input: PBMCs. Receptors were obtained from a woman aged 45-65 years in good health and CMV-seropositive.

This chain joins TRBV7-6 and TRBJ1-4; 9 nucleotides align to TRBD1. The CDR3 runs 17 residues. CDR1 and CDR2 from the germline V gene are SGHVS and FNYEAQ. Trimming cost V 5 bases and J 0 bases; bases outside gene matches: 7. The CDR3 region is CASSPRTGASTNEKLFF. The CDR3 bases are TGTGCCAGCAGCCCCAGGACAGGGGCCTCAACTAATGAAAAACTGTTTTTT. The full variable domain, its missing parts supplied by reference TRBV7-6 and TRBJ1-4, is GAGVSQSPRYKVTKRGQDVALRCDPISGHVSLYWYRQALGQGPEFLTYFNYEAQQDKSGLPNDRFSAERPEGSISTLTIQRTEQRDSAMYRCASSPRTGASTNEKLFFGSGTQLSVL.

The rearrangement links TRBV2 to TRBJ2-7; 7 bases map to TRBD1. V shed 5 bases and J 4 bases; nucleotides not matched to a gene: 8. Germline V gene data show CDR1 as SNHLY and CDR2 as FYNNEI. The CDR3 totals 14 residues. CDR3 residues: CASSRDSSSYEQYF. The DNA of the CDR3 is TGTGCCAGCAGTCGGGACAGCTCATCGTACGAGCAGTACTTC.

The chain carries TRBV5-8 and TRBJ1-1; D perhaps matches TRBD1 (5 bases). Trimming took off 2 bases at V and 1 base at J, with 9 bases between the two ends. The length of the CDR3 is 14 residues. CDR1 is SGHTS, CDR2 YDEGEE, per germline. Written as DNA, the CDR3 is TGTGCCAGCAGCTTCCGACAGACGAACACTGAAGCTTTCTTT. Its protein is CASSFRQTNTEAFF.